The rows below give T cell receptor beta chains drawn from one sample of a study of glioma-infiltrating T cells after dendritic cell vaccination. Using immunoSEQ multiplex PCR, the repertoire was profiled, and TCRdb retains in-frame clones only, with some absent. The table includes about 50,000 clones, 89% detected once. This material consisted of blood, taken after dendritic cell vaccination. Source of these receptors: a human donor with glioblastoma. Each CDR3 is given with its conserved first and last residue. D genes are given only for firm matches. Not every row has a clone size; where given, it reads once, few, many or a size class.

D gene	V gene	clone size	J gene	CDR3 protein	CDR3 DNA
TRBD1	TRBV27	-	TRBJ1-2	CASSPPGQGARGYTF	TGTGCCAGCAGTCCGCCGGGACAGGGGGCGCGTGGCTACACCTTC
-	TRBV7-3	-	TRBJ2-1	CASSNIQAFINEQFF	TGTGCCAGCAGCAATATTCAGGCCTTCATTAATGAGCAGTTCTTC
-	TRBV25-1	-	TRBJ2-2	CASSEVGRGNTGELFF	TGTGCCAGCAGTGAAGTCGGGAGAGGGAACACCGGGGAGCTGTTTTTT
TRBD1	TRBV15	-	TRBJ2-3	CATSRAGPGQGTDTQYF	TGTGCCACCAGCAGAGCGGGACCGGGACAGGGCACAGATACGCAGTATTTT
TRBD1	TRBV27	-	TRBJ2-7	CASSVRTGPDDEQYF	TGTGCCAGCAGCGTAAGGACAGGCCCCGACGACGAGCAGTACTTC
TRBD1	TRBV30	-	TRBJ1-1	CAWSLTRDSLSTEAFF	TGTGCCTGGAGTCTCACCCGGGACAGCCTATCCACTGAAGCTTTCTTT
-	TRBV27	-	TRBJ1-2	CASSAGRRGYTF	TGTGCCAGCAGTGCCGGTCGACGGGGGTACACCTTC
TRBD2	TRBV6-4	-	TRBJ2-3	CASSELAGTDTQYF	TGTGCCAGCAGTGAACTAGCGGGCACAGATACGCAGTATTTT
TRBD2	TRBV7-3	-	TRBJ2-2	CASSLPLTAAGATNTGELFF	TGTGCCAGCAGCTTACCGCTGACGGCAGCGGGAGCCACAAACACCGGGGAGCTGTTTTTT
TRBD1	TRBV19	-	TRBJ2-2	CASTSRGRNTGELFF	TGTGCCAGTACGAGCAGGGGGCGGAACACCGGGGAGCTGTTTTTT
TRBD1	TRBV6-9	-	TRBJ1-2	CASNAGTGQDYGYTF	TGTGCCAGCAACGCCGGGACAGGACAAGACTATGGCTACACCTTC
-	TRBV4-1	-	TRBJ2-1	CASSQGAGSSYNEQFF	TGCGCCAGCAGCCAAGGGGCGGGTAGCTCCTACAATGAGCAGTTCTTC
TRBD2	TRBV28	-	TRBJ2-5	CASSWSRAGEETQYF	TGTGCCAGCAGTTGGTCTAGAGCGGGAGAAGAGACCCAGTACTTC
-	TRBV5-1	-	TRBJ2-2	CASSLGSVANTGELFF	TGCGCCAGCAGCTTGGGTTCCGTCGCGAACACCGGGGAGCTGTTTTTT
TRBD1	TRBV7-8	-	TRBJ1-1	CATTQGGQAFLLNTEAFF	TGTGCCACCACCCAGGGCGGACAGGCCTTCCTCCTTAACACTGAAGCTTTCTTT
TRBD2	TRBV20-1	-	TRBJ2-1	CSAPTSGGRLF	TGCAGTGCTCCGACTAGCGGGGGAAGGCTCTTC
-	TRBV7-3	-	TRBJ2-1	CASSRTRTLGNEQFF	TGTGCCAGCAGCCGGACCCGGACTTTGGGGAATGAGCAGTTCTTC
TRBD2	TRBV5-1	-	TRBJ2-3	CASSSSGGGSRDTQYF	TGCGCCAGCAGCTCAAGCGGGGGAGGTTCGAGAGATACGCAGTATTTT
-	TRBV6-5	once	TRBJ2-1	CASSRGFSDEQFF	TGTGCCAGCAGTCGGGGGTTTTCAGATGAGCAGTTCTTC
-	TRBV25-1	-	TRBJ1-1	CASRGTGMNTEAFF	TGTGCCAGCAGGGGAACAGGAATGAACACTGAAGCTTTCTTT
TRBD1	TRBV18	-	TRBJ1-2	CASSPQGAKSGYTF	TGTGCCAGCTCACCACAGGGGGCGAAATCTGGCTACACCTTC
TRBD2	TRBV7-9	-	TRBJ2-1	CASNTTSVEQFF	TGTGCCAGCAACACTACTAGCGTAGAGCAGTTCTTC
-	TRBV28	-	TRBJ2-7	CASSPGLSTYEQYF	TGTGCCAGCAGTCCAGGACTGAGTACCTACGAGCAGTACTTC
TRBD1	TRBV19	-	TRBJ1-2	CASSISGQGLYGYTF	TGTGCCAGTAGTATCTCAGGACAGGGGCTCTATGGCTACACCTTC